A single sample gave rise to the 10 T cell receptor beta chains below, sequenced in a study of OX40 agonist ivuxolimab in advanced cancers. Libraries were built with the immunoSEQ multiplex PCR assay. In TCRdb, the immuneACCESS table is reduced to in-frame sequences with V and J assigned. These tables do not hold every clone; where another copy was compared, an unresolved V gene accounts for under half, and the others remain unexplained. In all, the sample holds some 45,000 clones, and around 90% of those were seen once. About 16% of the sample lies in the top ten. The material sequenced was CD4+ or CD8+ T cells sorted from blood, taken in a trial of the OX40 agonist ivuxolimab. These TCRs come from an adult with an advanced solid tumor such as melanoma, head and neck, liver or kidney cancer.

J is TRBJ1-2 and V is TRBV4-2; D is undetermined. With 6 bases removed from V and 0 bases from J, the gap between germline ends came to 11 bases. The length of the CDR3 is 14 residues. Germline loops: CDR1 LGHNA, CDR2 YNFKEQ. In DNA form, the CDR3 reads TGTGCCAGCAGACTAGAGTCCGCTAACTATGGCTACACCTTC. Translating it yields CASRLESANYGYTF.

This clone showed up just once. The CDR3 reads CASSSRGTSVAFEQYF. The DNA for the CDR3 is TGTGCCAGCAGCTCCCGCGGGACCAGCGTCGCTTTCGAGCAGTACTTC. The chain uses TRBV7-6 and TRBJ2-7; D is possibly TRBD2 (6 bases). V dropped 4 bases and J dropped 6 bases, with 22 bases sitting between them. Germline V lookup: CDR1 SGHVS, CDR2 FNYEAQ. This CDR3 is 16 amino acids long.

V and J are TRBV5-4 and TRBJ1-2; D call uncertain. Germline V gene data show CDR1 as SGHNT and CDR2 as YYREEE (reference sequence). The CDR3 is 17 amino acids. V was clipped by 0 bases and J by 7 bases, with 22 bases between them. The CDR3 sequence: CASSLALVGLADGGYTF. CDR3 DNA: TGTGCCAGCAGCTTGGCCCTGGTGGGGTTGGCTGACGGTGGCTACACCTTC.

The chain carries TRBV13 and TRBJ2-5; no definite D call. CDR1 and CDR2 (germline): PRHDT, FYEKMQ (reference sequence). Trimming removed 3 bases from V and 4 bases from J, with 15 bases in between. This CDR3 is built from 15 residues. CDR3 bases: TGTGCCAGCAGCTTTCGCGACTTGCTTTCAGAGACCCAGTACTTC. Translated, it gives CASSFRDLLSETQYF.

This sequence joins TRBV10-3 and TRBJ2-1; TRBD2 matches 10 bases. J gave up 7 bases and V 2 bases, and 2 bases lay outside the gene matches. Germline CDR1 and CDR2: ENHRY and SYGVKD. The CDR3 is 14 residues long. The CDR3 DNA reads TGTGCCATCAGTGAGCCGGGACTAGCGAATGAGCAGTTCTTC. Translated, it gives CAISEPGLANEQFF.

V is TRBV6-1 and J is TRBJ2-1, with D uncertain. The CDR3 is made up of 15 amino acids. The germline CDR1 and CDR2 sequences are MNHNS and SASEGT. The V end lost 7 bases, the J end lost 9 bases, and 22 bases lay between the germline ends. Written as DNA, the CDR3 is TGTGCCAGCAATTATAAACCCTATGGAGCGACTGAGCAGTTCTTC. Translating it yields CASNYKPYGATEQFF.

V gene TRBV29-1 combines with J gene TRBJ2-1; D not certain. The CDR3 consists of 12 residues. V was pared by 3 bases and J by 0 bases, with 3 bases between. Germline V gives CDR1 SQVTM, CDR2 ANQGSEA. The chain's CDR3 is CSVDRSYNEQFF. CDR3 nucleotide sequence: TGCAGCGTTGACCGCTCCTACAATGAGCAGTTCTTC.

As to this clone: The same CDR3 can be traced to other DNA sequences in this sample. The chain employs TRBV7-9 and TRBJ2-7; TRBD2 aligns across 10 bases. Trimming at V came to 5 bases and at J to 2 bases, leaving 15 bases not matched to a gene. The CDR3 totals 18 residues. Germline V gene data show CDR1 as SEHNR and CDR2 as FQNEAQ (reference sequence). As DNA, the CDR3 is TGTGCCAGCAGCGGGGATCTAGCGGGAGCAACTAACCCCTACGAGCAGTACTTC. This translates into CASSGDLAGATNPYEQYF. Supplemented by reference TRBV7-9 and TRBJ2-7, the full variable domain reads DTGVSQNPRHKITKRGQNVTFRCDPISEHNRLYWYRQTLGQGPEFLTYFQNEAQLEKSRLLSDRFSAERPKGSFSTLEIQRTEQGDSAMYLCASSGDLAGATNPYEQYFGPGTRLTVT.

The table lists this clone with a count of one. V is TRBV27 and J is TRBJ2-3; TRBD1 matches 8 bases. With 5 bases clipped from V and 0 bases from J, the junction kept 4 bases outside the gene matches. Per germline, CDR1 MNHEY and CDR2 SMNVEV (reference sequence). The CDR3 length is 15 residues. CDR3 nucleotide sequence: TGTGCCAGCAGTACTAGGACAGGGAGCACAGATACGCAGTATTTT. It specifies CASSTRTGSTDTQYF.

This chain joins TRBV14 and TRBJ2-5; the D gene is possibly TRBD2 (5 bases). Trimming pared 6 bases from V and 2 bases from J, leaving 10 bases between. Germline loops: CDR1 SGHDN, CDR2 FVKESK. The CDR3 runs to 13 residues. The CDR3 DNA is TGTGCCAGCAGTCTGACTACGCAAGAGACCCAGTACTTC. This sequence encodes CASSLTTQETQYF.